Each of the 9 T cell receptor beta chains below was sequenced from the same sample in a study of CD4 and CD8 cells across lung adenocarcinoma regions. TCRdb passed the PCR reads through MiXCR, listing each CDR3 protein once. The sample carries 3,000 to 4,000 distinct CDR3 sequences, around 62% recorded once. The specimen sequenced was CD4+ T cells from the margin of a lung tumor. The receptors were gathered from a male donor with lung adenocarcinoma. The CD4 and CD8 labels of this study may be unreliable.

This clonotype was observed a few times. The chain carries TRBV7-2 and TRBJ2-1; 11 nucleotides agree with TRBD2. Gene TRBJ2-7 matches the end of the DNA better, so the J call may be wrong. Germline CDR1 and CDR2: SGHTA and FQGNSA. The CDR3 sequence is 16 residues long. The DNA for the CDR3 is TGTGCCAGCAGCTTCCTAACTAGCGGGAGCGGGTACGAGCAGTACTTC. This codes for CASSFLTSGSGYEQYF.

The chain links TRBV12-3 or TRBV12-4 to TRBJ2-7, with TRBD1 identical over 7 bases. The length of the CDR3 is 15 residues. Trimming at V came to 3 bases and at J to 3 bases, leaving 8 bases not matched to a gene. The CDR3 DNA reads TGTGCCAGCAGTTTTCGGGGACAGACAGACTACGAGCAGTACTTC. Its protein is CASSFRGQTDYEQYF.

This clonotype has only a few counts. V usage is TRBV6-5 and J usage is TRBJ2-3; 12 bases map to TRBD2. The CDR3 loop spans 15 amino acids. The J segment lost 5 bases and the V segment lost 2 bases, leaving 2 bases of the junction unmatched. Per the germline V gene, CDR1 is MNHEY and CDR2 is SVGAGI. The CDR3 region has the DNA TGTGCCAGCAGTTACAGGGGACTAGCGGGAGATACGCAGTATTTT. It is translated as CASSYRGLAGDTQYF.

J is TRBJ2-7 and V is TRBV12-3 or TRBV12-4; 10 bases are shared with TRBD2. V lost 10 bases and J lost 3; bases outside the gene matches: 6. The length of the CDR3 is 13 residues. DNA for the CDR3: TGTGCCACCCGACTAGCGGGTCACTACGAGCAGTACTTC. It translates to CATRLAGHYEQYF.

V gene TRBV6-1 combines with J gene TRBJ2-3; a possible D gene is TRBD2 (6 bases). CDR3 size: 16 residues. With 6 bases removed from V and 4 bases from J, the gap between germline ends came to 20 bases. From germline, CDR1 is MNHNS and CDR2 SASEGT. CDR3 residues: CASSPIPGVRADTQYF. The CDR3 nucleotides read TGTGCCAGCAGCCCAATTCCGGGGGTGAGGGCAGATACGCAGTATTTT.

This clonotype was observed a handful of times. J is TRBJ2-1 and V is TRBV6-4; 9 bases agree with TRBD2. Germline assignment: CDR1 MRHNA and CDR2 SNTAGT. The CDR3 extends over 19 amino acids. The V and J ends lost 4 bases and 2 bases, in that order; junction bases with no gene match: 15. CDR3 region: CASSVVAGLAELPYNEQFF. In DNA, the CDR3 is TGTGCCAGCAGTGTAGTAGCGGGACTAGCAGAGTTGCCCTACAATGAGCAGTTCTTC.

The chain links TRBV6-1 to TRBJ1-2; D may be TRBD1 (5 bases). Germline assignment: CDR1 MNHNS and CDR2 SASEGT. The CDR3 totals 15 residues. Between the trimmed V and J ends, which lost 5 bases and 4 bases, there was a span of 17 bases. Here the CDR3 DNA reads TGTGCCAGCAGTCTCCGGGACCGCTCGCCCTATGGCTACACCTTC. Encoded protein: CASSLRDRSPYGYTF.

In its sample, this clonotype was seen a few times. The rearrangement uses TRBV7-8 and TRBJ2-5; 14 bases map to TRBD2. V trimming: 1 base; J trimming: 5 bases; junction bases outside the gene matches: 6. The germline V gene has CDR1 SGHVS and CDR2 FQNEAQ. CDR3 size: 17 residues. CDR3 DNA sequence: TGTGCCAGCAGCTTAGGGGGACTAGCGGGAGTAGGTGAGACCCAGTACTTC. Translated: CASSLGGLAGVGETQYF.

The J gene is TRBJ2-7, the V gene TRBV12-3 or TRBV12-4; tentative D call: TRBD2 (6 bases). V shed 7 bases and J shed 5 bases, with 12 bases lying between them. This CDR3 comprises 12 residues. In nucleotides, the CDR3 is TGTGCCAGCAAAAGAGGCGGGGACGAGCAGTACTTC. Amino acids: CASKRGGDEQYF.